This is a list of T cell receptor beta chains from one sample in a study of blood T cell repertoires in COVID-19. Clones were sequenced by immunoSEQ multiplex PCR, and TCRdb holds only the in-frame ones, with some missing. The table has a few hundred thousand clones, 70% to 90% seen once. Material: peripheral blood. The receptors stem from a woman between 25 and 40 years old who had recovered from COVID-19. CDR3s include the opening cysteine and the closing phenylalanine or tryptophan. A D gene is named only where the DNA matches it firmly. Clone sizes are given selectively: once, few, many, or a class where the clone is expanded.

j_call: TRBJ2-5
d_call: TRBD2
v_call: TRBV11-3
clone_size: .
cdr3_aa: CASSQGLGPGETQYF
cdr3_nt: TGTGCCAGCAGCCAAGGACTAGGCCCAGGGGAGACCCAGTACTTC

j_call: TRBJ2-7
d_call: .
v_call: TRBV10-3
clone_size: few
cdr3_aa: CAISDPQGPYEQYF
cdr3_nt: TGTGCCATCAGTGATCCGCAGGGTCCCTACGAGCAGTACTTC

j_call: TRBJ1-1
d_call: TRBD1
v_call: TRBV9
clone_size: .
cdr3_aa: CASSVGQGPEAFF
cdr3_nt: TGTGCCAGCAGCGTAGGACAGGGCCCTGAAGCTTTCTTT

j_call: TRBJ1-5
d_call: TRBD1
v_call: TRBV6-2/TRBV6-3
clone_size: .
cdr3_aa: CASSTGGWGNQPQHF
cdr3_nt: TGTGCCAGCAGTACAGGGGGCTGGGGCAATCAGCCCCAGCATTTT

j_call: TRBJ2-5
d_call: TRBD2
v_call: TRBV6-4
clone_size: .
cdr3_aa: CASSDARGGRETQYF
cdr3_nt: TGTGCCAGCAGTGACGCGCGGGGGGGCCGGGAGACCCAGTACTTC

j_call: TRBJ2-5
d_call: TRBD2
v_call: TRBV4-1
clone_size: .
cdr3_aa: CASSQEASGGAETQYF
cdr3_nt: TGCGCCAGCAGCCAAGAGGCTAGCGGGGGGGCGGAGACCCAGTACTTC

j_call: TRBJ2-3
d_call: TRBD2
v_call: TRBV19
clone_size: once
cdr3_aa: CASSMGLTTDTQYF
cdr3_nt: TGTGCCAGTAGTATGGGACTAACCACAGATACGCAGTATTTT

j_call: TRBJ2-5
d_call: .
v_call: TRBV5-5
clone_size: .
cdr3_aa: CASSLSQVETQYF
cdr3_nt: TGTGCCAGCAGCTTATCACAGGTTGAGACCCAGTACTTC

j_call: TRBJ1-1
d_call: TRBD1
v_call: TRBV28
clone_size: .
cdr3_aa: CASLFRDRGRGLVKAFF
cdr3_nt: TGTGCCAGCTTATTTAGGGACAGGGGGCGAGGTTTGGTTAAGGCTTTCTTT

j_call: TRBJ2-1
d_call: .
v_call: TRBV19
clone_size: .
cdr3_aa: CASSPWSSYNEQFF
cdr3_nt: TGTGCCAGTAGTCCCTGGAGCTCCTACAATGAGCAGTTCTTC

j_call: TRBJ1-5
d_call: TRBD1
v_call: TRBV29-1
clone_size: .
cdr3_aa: CSAWTGQGQPQHF
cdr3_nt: TGCAGCGCCTGGACAGGGCAAGGCCAGCCCCAGCATTTT

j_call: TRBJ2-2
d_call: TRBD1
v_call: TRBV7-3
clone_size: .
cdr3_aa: CASSSQGETGELFF
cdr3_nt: TGTGCCAGCAGCTCCCAGGGGGAGACCGGGGAGCTGTTTTTT

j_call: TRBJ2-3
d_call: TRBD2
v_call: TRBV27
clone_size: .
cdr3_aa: CASSPTSSLAGGADTQYF
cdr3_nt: TGTGCCAGCAGTCCAACGTCCTCACTAGCGGGGGGTGCAGATACGCAGTATTTT

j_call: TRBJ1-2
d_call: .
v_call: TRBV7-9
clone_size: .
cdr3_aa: CASTPSQVYGYTF
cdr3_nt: TGTGCCAGCACCCCCTCCCAGGTTTATGGCTACACCTTC

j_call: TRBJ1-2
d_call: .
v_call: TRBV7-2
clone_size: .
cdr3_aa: CASSLVRQAGYTF
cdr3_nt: TGTGCCAGCAGCTTAGTCAGGCAAGCCGGCTACACCTTC

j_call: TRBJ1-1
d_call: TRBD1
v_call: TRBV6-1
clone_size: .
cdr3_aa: CASSEPGQSTEAFF
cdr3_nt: TGTGCCAGCAGTGAACCGGGACAGAGCACTGAAGCTTTCTTT

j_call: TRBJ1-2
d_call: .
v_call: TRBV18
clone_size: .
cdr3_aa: CASSPTDSNTLGYTF
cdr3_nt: TGTGCCAGCTCTCCTACCGACTCAAATACCCTTGGCTACACCTTC

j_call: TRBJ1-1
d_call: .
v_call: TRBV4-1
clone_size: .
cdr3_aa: CASSQISADSTWTTEAFF
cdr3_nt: TGCGCCAGCAGCCAGATTTCTGCGGACAGTACTTGGACCACTGAAGCTTTCTTT

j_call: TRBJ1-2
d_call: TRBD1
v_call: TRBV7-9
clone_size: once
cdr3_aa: CASSLTTGVSYGYTF
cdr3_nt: TGTGCCAGCAGCTTAACGACAGGGGTGAGCTATGGCTACACCTTC

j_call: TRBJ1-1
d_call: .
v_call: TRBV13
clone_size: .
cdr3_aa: CASSRQFMNTEAFF
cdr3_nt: TGTGCCAGCAGTCGACAGTTTATGAACACTGAAGCTTTCTTT

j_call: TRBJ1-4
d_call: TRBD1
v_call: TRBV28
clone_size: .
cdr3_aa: CASSLGAGGNEKLFF
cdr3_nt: TGTGCCAGCAGTTTAGGGGCAGGGGGGAACGAAAAACTGTTTTTT

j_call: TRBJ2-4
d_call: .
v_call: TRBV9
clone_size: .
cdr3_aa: CASSVERNGNIQYF
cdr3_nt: TGTGCCAGCAGCGTAGAGAGGAATGGGAACATTCAGTACTTC

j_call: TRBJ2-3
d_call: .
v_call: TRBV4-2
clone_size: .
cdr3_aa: CASSQETRSDTQYF
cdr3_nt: TGTGCCAGCAGCCAGGAGACTAGGTCAGATACGCAGTATTTT

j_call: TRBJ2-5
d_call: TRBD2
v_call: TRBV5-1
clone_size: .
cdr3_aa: CASSLGSGIQETQYF
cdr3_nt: TGCGCCAGCAGCTTGGGCAGCGGGATACAAGAGACCCAGTACTTC